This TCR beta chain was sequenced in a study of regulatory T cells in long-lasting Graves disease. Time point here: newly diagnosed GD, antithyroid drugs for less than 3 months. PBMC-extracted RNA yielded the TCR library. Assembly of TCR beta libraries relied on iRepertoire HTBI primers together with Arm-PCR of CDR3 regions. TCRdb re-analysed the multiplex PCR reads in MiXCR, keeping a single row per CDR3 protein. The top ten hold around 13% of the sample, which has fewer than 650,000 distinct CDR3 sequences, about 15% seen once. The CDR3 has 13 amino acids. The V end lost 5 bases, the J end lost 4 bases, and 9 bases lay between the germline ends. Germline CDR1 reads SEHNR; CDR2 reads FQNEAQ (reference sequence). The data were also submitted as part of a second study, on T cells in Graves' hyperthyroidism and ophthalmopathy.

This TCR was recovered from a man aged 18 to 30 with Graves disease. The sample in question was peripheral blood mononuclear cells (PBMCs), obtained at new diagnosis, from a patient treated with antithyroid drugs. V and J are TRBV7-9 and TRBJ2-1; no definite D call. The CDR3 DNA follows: TGTGCCAGCAGCCCCCCAAGATACAATGAGCAGTTCTTC. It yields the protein CASSPPRYNEQFF.